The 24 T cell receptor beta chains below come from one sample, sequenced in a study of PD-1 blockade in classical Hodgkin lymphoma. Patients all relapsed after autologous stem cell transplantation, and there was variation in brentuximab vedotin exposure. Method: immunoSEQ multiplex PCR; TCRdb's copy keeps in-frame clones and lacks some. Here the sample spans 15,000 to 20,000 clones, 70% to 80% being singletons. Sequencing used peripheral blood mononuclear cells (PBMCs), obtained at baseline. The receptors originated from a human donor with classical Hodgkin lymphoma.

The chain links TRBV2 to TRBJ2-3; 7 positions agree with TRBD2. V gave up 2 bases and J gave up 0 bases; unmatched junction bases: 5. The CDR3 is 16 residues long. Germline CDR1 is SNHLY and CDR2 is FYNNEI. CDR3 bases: TGTGCCAGCAGTGAATTGGGTAGCGGGAGCACAGATACGCAGTATTTT. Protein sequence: CASSELGSGSTDTQYF. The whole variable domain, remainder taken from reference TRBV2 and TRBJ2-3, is EPEVTQTPSHQVTQMGQEVILRCVPISNHLYFYWYRQILGQKVEFLVSFYNNEISEKSEIFDDQFSVERPDGSNFTLKIRSTKLEDSAMYFCASSELGSGSTDTQYFGPGTRLTVL.

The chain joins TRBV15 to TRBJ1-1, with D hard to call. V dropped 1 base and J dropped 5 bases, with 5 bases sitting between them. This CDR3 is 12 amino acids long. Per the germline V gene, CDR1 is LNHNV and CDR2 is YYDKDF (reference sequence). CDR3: CATSRAGTEAFF. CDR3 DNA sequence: TGTGCCACCAGCAGAGCCGGAACTGAAGCTTTCTTT.

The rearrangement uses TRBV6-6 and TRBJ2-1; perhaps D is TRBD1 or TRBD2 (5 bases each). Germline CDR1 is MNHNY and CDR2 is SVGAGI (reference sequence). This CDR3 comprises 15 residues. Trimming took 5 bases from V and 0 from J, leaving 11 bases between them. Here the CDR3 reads CASSGTAASYNEQFF. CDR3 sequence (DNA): TGTGCCAGCAGTGGGACCGCCGCCTCCTACAATGAGCAGTTCTTC.

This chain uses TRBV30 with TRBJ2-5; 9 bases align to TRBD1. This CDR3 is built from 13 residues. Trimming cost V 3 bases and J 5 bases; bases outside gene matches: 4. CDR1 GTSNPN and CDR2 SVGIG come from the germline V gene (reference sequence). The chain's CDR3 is CAWRTGGAETQYF. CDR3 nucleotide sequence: TGTGCCTGGAGGACAGGGGGAGCCGAGACCCAGTACTTC.

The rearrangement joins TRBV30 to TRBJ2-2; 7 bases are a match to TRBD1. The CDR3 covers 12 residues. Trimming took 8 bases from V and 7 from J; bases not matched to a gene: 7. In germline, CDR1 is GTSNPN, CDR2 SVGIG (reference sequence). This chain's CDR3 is CAVGGGVGELFF. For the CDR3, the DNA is TGTGCCGTAGGGGGCGGAGTCGGGGAGCTGTTTTTT.

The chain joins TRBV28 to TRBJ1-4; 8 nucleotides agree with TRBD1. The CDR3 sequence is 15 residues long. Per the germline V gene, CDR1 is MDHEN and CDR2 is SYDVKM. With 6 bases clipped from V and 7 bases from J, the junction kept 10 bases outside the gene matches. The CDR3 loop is CASRFQGAGREKLFF. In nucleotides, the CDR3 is TGTGCCAGCAGATTTCAGGGGGCGGGTCGTGAAAAACTGTTTTTT.

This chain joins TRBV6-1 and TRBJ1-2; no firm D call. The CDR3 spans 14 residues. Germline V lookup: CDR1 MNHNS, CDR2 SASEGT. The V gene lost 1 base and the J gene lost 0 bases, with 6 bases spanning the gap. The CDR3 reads CASSEDSTNYGYTF. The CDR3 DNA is TGTGCCAGCAGTGAAGACTCTACTAACTATGGCTACACCTTC.

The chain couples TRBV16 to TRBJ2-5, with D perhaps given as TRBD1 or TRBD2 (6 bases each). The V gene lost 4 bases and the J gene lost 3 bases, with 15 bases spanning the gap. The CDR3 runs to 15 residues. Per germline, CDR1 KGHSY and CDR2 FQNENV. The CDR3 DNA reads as TGTGCCAGCAGCCGCAGGGGAGGTCTTGAAGAGACCCAGTACTTC. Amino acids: CASSRRGGLEETQYF.

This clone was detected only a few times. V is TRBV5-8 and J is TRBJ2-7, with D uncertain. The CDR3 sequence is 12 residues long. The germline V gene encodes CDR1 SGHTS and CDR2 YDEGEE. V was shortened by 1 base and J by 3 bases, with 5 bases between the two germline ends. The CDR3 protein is CASSLQIYEQYF. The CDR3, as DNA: TGTGCCAGCAGCTTGCAGATCTACGAGCAGTACTTC.

This chain's CDR3 is CASSMGQVSNQPQHF. The CDR3 DNA reads TGTGCCAGTAGTATGGGGCAGGTTAGCAATCAGCCCCAGCATTTT. The chain recombines TRBV19 with TRBJ1-5; D perhaps matches TRBD1 (5 bases). CDR1 is LNHDA, CDR2 SQIVND, per germline (reference sequence). V was trimmed by 3 bases and J by 0 bases, leaving 9 bases between them. The CDR3 consists of 15 residues.

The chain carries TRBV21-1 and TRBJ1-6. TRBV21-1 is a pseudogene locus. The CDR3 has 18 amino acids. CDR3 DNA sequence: TGTGCCAGCAGCTGCGGAATGCTACACATACATCATAATTCACCCCTCCACTTT. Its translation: CASSCGMLHIHHNSPLHF.

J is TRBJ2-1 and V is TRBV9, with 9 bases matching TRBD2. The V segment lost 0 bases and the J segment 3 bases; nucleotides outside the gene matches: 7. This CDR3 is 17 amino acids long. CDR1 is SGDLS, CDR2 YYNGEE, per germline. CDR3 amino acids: CASSVDISGSFYNEQFF. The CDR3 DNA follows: TGTGCCAGCAGCGTAGATATTAGCGGGAGCTTCTACAATGAGCAGTTCTTC.

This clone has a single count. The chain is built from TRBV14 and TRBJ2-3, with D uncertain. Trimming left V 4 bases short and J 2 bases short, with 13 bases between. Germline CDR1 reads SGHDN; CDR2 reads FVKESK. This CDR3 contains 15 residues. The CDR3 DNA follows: TGTGCCAGCAGCCCCTCCGTAGCTACCACAGATACGCAGTATTTT. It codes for CASSPSVATTDTQYF.

CDR3 in amino acids: CASSVVQGRDTGELFF. The CDR3 nucleotides read TGTGCCAGCAGCGTAGTTCAGGGGAGGGACACCGGGGAGCTGTTTTTT. The rearrangement uses TRBV9 and TRBJ2-2; TRBD2 is a possible D gene (7 bases). The germline CDR1 and CDR2 sequences are SGDLS and YYNGEE. This CDR3 comprises 16 residues. Trimming took 0 bases from V and 3 from J, leaving 12 bases between them.

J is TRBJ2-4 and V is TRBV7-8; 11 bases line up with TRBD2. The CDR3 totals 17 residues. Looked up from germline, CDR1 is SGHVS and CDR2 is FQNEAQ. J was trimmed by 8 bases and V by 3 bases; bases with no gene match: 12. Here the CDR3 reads CASSLLLAGGPSYIQYF. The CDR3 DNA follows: TGTGCCAGCAGCTTGCTTTTAGCGGGAGGGCCGTCGTACATTCAGTACTTC. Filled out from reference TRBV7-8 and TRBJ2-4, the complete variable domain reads GAGVSQSPRYKVAKRGQDVALRCDPISGHVSLFWYQQALGQGPEFLTYFQNEAQLDKSGLPSDRFFAERPEGSVSTLKIQRTQQEDSAVYLCASSLLLAGGPSYIQYFGAGTRLSVL.

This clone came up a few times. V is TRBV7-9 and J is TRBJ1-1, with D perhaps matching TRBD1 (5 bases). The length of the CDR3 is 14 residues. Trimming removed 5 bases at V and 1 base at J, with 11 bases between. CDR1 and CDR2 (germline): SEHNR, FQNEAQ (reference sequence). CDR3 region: CASSPRDGNTEAFF. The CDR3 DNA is TGTGCCAGCAGCCCACGGGACGGGAACACTGAAGCTTTCTTT.

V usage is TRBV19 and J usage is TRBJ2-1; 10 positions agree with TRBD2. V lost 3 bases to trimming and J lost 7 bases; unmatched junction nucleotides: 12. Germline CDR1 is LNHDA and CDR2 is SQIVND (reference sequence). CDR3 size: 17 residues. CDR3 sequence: CASSIRSGRGPRNEQFF. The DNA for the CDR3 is TGTGCCAGTAGTATTAGAAGCGGGAGGGGGCCTAGGAATGAGCAGTTCTTC.

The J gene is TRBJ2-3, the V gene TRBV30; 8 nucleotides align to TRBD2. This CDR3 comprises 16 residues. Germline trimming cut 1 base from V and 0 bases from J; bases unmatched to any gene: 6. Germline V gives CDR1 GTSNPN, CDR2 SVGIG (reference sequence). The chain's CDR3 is CAWSDNGRGSTDTQYF. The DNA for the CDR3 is TGTGCCTGGAGTGACAACGGGAGGGGGAGCACAGATACGCAGTATTTT. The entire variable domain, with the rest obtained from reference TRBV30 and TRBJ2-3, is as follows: SQTIHQWPATLVQPVGSPLSLECTVEGTSNPNLYWYRQAAGRGLQLLFYSVGIGQISSEVPQNLSASRPQDRQFILSSKKLLLSDSGFYLCAWSDNGRGSTDTQYFGPGTRLTVL.

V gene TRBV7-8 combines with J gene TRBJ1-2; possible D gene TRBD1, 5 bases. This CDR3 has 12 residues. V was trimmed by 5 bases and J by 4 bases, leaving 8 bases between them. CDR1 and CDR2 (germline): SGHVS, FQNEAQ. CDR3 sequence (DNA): TGTGCCAGCAGCCCCGACAGCTATGGCTACACCTTC. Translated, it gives CASSPDSYGYTF.

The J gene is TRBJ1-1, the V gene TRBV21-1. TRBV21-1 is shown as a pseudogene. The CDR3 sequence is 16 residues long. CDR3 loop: CASSKRFCPGNTEAFF. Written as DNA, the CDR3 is TGTGCCAGCAGCAAACGATTCTGCCCGGGGAACACTGAAGCTTTCTTT.

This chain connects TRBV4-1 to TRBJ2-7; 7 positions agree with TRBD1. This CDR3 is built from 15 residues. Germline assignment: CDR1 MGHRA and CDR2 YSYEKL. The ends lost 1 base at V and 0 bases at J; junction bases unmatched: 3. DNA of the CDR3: TGCGCCAGCAGCCAAGCCCAGGGGGACTCCTACGAGCAGTACTTC. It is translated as CASSQAQGDSYEQYF.

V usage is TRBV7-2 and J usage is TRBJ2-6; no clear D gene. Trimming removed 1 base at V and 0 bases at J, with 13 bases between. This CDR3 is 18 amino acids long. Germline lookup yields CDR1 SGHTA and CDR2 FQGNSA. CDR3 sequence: CASSLGSAANSGANVLTF. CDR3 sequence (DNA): TGTGCCAGCAGCTTAGGGTCGGCGGCTAACTCTGGGGCCAACGTCCTGACTTTC.

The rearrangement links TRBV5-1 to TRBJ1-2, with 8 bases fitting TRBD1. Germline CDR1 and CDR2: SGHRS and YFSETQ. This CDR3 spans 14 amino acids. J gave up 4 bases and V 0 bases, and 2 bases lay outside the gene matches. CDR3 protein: CASSLGTGPYGYTF. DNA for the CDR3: TGCGCCAGCAGCTTGGGGACAGGGCCCTATGGCTACACCTTC.

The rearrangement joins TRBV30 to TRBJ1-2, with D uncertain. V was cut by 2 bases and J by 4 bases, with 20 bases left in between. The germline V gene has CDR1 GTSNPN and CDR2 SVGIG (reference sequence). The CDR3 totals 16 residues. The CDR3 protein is CAWSLPTVGNFYGYTF. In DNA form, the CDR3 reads TGTGCCTGGAGTCTTCCTACAGTGGGCAATTTCTATGGCTACACCTTC.